The sample holds many counts of the clone carrying this TCR beta chain. Both iRepertoire HTBI primers and Arm-PCR of CDR3 regions were used to build the TCR beta libraries. TCRdb itself ran the multiplex PCR reads through MiXCR, one entry per CDR3 protein. The sample lists about half a million distinct CDR3 sequences, around 13% occurring once. Time point indicated: newly diagnosed GD, antithyroid drugs for less than 3 months. RNA isolated from PBMCs was used to make the TCR library. The data are from a study of regulatory T cells in long-lasting Graves disease. The ends were cut back, 5 bases at V and 4 bases at J, with 14 bases in the middle. The CDR3 totals 13 residues. The germline gives CDR1 DFQATT, CDR2 SNEGSKA (reference sequence). The data were also submitted as part of a second study, on T cells in Graves' hyperthyroidism and ophthalmopathy.

Here the sequenced sample was peripheral blood mononuclear cells (PBMCs), taken at new diagnosis, from a patient treated with antithyroid drugs. The rearrangement uses TRBV20-1 and TRBJ1-2; possible D gene TRBD1, 6 bases. This clonotype was obtained from a woman in her 30s with Graves disease. CDR3 in amino acids: CSAPKGGAYGYTF. The CDR3 DNA follows: TGCAGTGCTCCGAAGGGGGGTGCCTATGGCTACACCTTC.